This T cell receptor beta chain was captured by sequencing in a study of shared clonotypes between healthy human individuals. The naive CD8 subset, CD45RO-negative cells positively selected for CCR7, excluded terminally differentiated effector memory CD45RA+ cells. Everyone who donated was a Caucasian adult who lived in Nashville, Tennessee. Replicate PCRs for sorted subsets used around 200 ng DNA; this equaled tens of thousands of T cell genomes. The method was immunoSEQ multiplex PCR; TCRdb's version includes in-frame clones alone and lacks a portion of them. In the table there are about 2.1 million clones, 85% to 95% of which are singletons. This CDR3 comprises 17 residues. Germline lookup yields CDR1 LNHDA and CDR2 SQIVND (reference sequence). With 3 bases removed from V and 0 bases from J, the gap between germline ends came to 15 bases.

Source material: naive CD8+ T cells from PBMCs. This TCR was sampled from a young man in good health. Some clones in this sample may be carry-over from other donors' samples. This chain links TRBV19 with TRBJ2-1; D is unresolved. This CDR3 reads CASSITGFDNSYNEQFF. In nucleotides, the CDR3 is TGTGCCAGTAGTATTACTGGGTTTGATAACTCCTACAATGAGCAGTTCTTC.